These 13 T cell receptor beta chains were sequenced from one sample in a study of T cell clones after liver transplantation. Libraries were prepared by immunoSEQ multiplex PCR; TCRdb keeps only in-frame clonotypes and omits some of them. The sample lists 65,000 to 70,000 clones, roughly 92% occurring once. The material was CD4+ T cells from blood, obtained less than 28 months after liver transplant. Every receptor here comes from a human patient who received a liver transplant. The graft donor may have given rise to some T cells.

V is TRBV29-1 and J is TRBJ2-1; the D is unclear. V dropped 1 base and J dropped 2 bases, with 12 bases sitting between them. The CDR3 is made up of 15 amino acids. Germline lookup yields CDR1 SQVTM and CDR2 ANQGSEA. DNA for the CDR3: TGCAGCGTTGAAGTCTGGACGGGCACCTACAATGAGCAGTTCTTC. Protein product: CSVEVWTGTYNEQFF.

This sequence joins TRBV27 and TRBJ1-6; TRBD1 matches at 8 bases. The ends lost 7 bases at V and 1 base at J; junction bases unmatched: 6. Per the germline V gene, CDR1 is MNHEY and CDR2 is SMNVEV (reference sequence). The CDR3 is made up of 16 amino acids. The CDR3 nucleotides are TGTGCCAGCACCCGGACAGGGCCATCCTATAATTCACCCCTCCACTTT. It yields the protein CASTRTGPSYNSPLHF.

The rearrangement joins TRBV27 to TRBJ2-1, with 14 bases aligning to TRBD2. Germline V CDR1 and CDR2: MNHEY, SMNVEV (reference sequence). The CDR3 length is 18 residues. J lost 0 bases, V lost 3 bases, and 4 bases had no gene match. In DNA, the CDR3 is TGTGCCAGCAGTTTTGGGACTAGCGGGAGTAGCTCCTACAATGAGCAGTTCTTC. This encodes CASSFGTSGSSSYNEQFF.

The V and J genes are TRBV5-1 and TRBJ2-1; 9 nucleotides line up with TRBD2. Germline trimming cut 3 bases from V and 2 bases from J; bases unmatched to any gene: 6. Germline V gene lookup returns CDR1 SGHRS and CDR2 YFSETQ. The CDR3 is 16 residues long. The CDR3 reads CASSSNSGGAYNEQFF. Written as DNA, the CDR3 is TGCGCCAGCAGCTCAAATAGCGGGGGCGCCTACAATGAGCAGTTCTTC.

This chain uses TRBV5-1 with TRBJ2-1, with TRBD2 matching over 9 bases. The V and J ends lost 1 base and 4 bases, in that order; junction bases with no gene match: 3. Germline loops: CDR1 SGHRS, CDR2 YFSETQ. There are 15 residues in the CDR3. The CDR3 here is CASSLRAGGYNEQFF. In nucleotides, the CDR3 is TGCGCCAGCAGCTTGAGAGCGGGAGGATACAATGAGCAGTTCTTC.

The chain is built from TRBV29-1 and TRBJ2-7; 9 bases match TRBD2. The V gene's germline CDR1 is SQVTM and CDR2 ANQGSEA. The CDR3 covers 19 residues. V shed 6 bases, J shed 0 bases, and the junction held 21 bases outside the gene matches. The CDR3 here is CSVERAISGSTRVSYEQYF. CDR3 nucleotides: TGCAGCGTCGAACGGGCGATTAGCGGGAGCACAAGGGTCTCCTACGAGCAGTACTTC.

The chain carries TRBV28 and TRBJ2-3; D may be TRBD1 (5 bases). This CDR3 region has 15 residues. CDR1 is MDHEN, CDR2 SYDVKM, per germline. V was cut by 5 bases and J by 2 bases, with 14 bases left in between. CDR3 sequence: CASSPSGFHTDTQYF. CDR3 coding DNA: TGTGCCAGCAGTCCCTCAGGGTTTCACACAGATACGCAGTATTTT.

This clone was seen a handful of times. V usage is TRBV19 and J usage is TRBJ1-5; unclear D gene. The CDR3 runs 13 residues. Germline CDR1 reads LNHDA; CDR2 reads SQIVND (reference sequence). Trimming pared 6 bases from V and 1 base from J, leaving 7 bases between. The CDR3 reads CASSPDSNQPQHF. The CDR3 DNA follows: TGTGCCAGTAGCCCGGACAGCAATCAGCCCCAGCATTTT.

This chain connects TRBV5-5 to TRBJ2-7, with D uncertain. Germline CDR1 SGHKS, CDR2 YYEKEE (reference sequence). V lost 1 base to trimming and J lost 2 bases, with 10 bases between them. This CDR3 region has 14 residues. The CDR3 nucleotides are TGTGCCAGCAGCTTGTTTGGGCACCCCTACGAGCAGTACTTC. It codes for CASSLFGHPYEQYF.

CDR3 bases: TGTGCCAGCAGCTCAGGGGGCCTAGCTAGGGAGGCTGAGCAGTTCTTC. This sequence encodes CASSSGGLAREAEQFF. The chain has TRBV7-8 and TRBJ2-1, with 8 bases identical to TRBD1. The CDR3 is made up of 16 amino acids. V trimming: 4 bases; J trimming: 9 bases; junction bases outside the gene matches: 14. CDR1 is SGHVS, CDR2 FQNEAQ, per germline.

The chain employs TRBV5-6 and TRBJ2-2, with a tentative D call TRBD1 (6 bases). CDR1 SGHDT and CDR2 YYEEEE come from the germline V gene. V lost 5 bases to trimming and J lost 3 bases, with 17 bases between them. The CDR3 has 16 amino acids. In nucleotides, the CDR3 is TGTGCCAGCAGTTCGGACGGGACACTCGACACCGGGGAGCTGTTTTTT. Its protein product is CASSSDGTLDTGELFF.

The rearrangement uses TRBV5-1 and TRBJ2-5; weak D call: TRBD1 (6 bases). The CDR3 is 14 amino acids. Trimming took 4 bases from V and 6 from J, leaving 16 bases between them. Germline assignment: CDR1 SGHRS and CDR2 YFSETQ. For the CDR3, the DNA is TGCGCCAGCAGCGCCGGGACATCCGAAAAGACCCAGTACTTC. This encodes CASSAGTSEKTQYF.

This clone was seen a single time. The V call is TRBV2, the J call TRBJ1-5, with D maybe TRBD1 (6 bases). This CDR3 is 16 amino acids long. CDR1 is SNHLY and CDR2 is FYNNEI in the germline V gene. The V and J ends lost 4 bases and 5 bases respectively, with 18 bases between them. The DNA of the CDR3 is TGTGCCAGCAGTGTCGATGGGGACATGTTTTATCAGCCCCAGCATTTT. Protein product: CASSVDGDMFYQPQHF. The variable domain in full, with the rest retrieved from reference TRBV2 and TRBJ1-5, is EPEVTQTPSHQVTQMGQEVILRCVPISNHLYFYWYRQILGQKVEFLVSFYNNEISEKSEIFDDQFSVERPDGSNFTLKIRSTKLEDSAMYFCASSVDGDMFYQPQHFGDGTRLSIL.